The present entry profiles one T cell receptor (beta chain) with its context. Its specificity is unknown. Deletions cut 4 bases from V and 0 bases from J, with 7 bases between. Looked up from germline, CDR1 is DFQATT and CDR2 is SNEGSKA (reference sequence). The length of the CDR3 is 13 residues. This specimen belongs to a study of blood T cells in healthy people across ages. Broader study findings: CMV status of donors was unknown, possibly confounding expanded clonotype changes. Naive and antigen-experienced cells were not separated, limiting conclusive comparison. Diversity estimated from one million T cells was considered an underestimate.

Primed by a sample-barcoded 5' primer and a J-beta primer mix, a second PCR proceeded for about 6 to 11 cycles. A template-switch adaptor that had 12 random nucleotides put a tag on each cDNA molecule. A single record per CDR3 protein comes from TCRdb applying MiXCR to the 5' RACE reads. The data hold 650,000 to 1,000,000 distinct CDR3 sequences, with 35% to 40% observed a single time. This TCR was recovered from a man aged 18 to 30 in good health. The chain links TRBV20-1 to TRBJ1-5, with D possibly being TRBD1 (6 bases). The source material was blood. Here the CDR3 DNA reads TGCAGTGCTAAGGACAGTAGCAATCAGCCCCAGCATTTT. Translation: CSAKDSSNQPQHF.